Detailed here is one TCR beta chain. The data stem from a study of cytomegalovirus exposure and HLA in healthy donors. Germline V gene sequence: CDR1 MNHEY, CDR2 SMNVEV (reference sequence). The V and J ends lost 5 bases and 3 bases, in that order; junction bases with no gene match: 7. The CDR3 extends over 14 amino acids. The PCR used 60 Vbeta and 13 Jbeta primers. Generated by immunoSEQ multiplex PCR, the TCRdb table keeps only in-frame clones and is missing some. The sample holds 120,000 or so clones, roughly three quarters seen once. This sequence joins TRBV27 and TRBJ2-7; 7 positions agree with TRBD1. Sample: PBMCs. This receptor was identified in a man under 40 in good health and CMV-seropositive. CDR3 sequence (DNA): TGTGCCAGCAGTCCACGACAGGGTGTCTACGAGCAGTACTTC. Residues: CASSPRQGVYEQYF.